This T cell receptor (beta chain) was captured by sequencing in a study of cytomegalovirus exposure and HLA in healthy donors. The study, taken as a whole, reports: The availability of immune exposure information extended only to CMV serostatus. TCR beta sequences reportedly predicted the HLA-A and HLA-B alleles of most subjects accurately.

60 Vbeta and 13 Jbeta primers were used in PCR. This table comes from immunoSEQ multiplex PCR, and its TCRdb copy is limited to in-frame clones, with some not included. Its listing shows some 130,000 clones. About this clone itself: What it binds is unknown.

Material: PBMCs. This sequence was found in a woman aged 40 to 49 in good health and CMV-seronegative.

CDR3 protein: CASSLNRDYEQYF. The CDR3 DNA sequence: TGTGCCAGCAGCTTGAACAGGGATTACGAGCAGTACTTC. This chain uses TRBV7-2 with TRBJ2-7, with a possible D match to TRBD1 (6 bases). Trimming left V 3 bases short and J 4 bases short, with 10 bases between. Germline V gives CDR1 SGHTA, CDR2 FQGNSA. This CDR3 contains 13 residues.